What follows describes a single T cell receptor beta chain. The clone's antigen remains unknown. Base qualities are not provided; no much larger clone lies one nucleotide away. The donors were healthy, HIV-negative adults with no recently reported acute infections or vaccinations. Every donor was a Caucasian adult residing in Nashville, Tennessee, USA. CD4+ T cells were enriched by magnetic negative selection; naive cells were then positively selected on CD45RA, and the negative fraction formed the memory subset. Blood was obtained by leukapheresis, after which PBMCs were separated by Ficoll-Histopaque density gradient centrifugation and cryopreserved in liquid nitrogen vapor phase. Purity and quantity of every magnetically sorted T cell population were checked by analytical flow cytometry. Genomic DNA was isolated from each sorted fraction and quantified by UV absorbance on a Nanodrop 2000c. This record belongs to a study of shared clonotypes between healthy human individuals (dated by TCRdb to the early 2020s). About the study as a whole: The cohort comprised two women and a few men aged 18 to 49 years. Per donor, three plates each were used for CD4 naive and CD4 memory, two for CD8 naive, and one for CD8 memory. Blood TCR repertoires of about five healthy adults were deeply sequenced to estimate repertoire size and the extent of clonotype sharing between individuals. Different laboratories and diverse techniques were used to prepare libraries and sequence TCR repertoires, to increase sequencing depth and limit assay-specific biases. Each donor's leukapheresis produced roughly between roughly 0.85 and 9.5 billion PBMCs.

Using the deep immunoSEQ assay, multiplex PCR amplified TCR CDR3 regions from genomic DNA. Extracted genomic DNA from each cell subset was distributed evenly across all wells of several immunoSEQ 96-well plates, and each plate was treated as a replicate. For sorted subsets, each replicate PCR was loaded with about 0.2 ug genomic DNA, equivalent to 32,000 or so T cell genomes. Purified libraries were quantified with a Qubit 3.0 fluorometer, sized on a Bioanalyzer 2100, and re-quantified with the KAPA Library Quantification kit. Every immunoSEQ 96-well plate was sequenced on a separate single-read 150-cycle Illumina NextSeq 550 flow cell. On the study's bioinformatics: The immunoSEQ output contained only junctional sequences without quality scores, so filtering could not match that applied to full-length reads. Sequences were annotated with PyIR, a Python wrapper for IgBLAST v1.9, and V/J genes and CDR3 were assigned using IMGT germline references. Reads with weak V/J assignments (E-value above 1e-6), missing CDR3, stop codons, out-of-frame junctions, or ambiguous translated residues were removed. V3J clonotypes were defined as sequences sharing the same inferred V gene, J gene, and CDR3 amino acid sequence. Percentage overlap between repertoires was calculated by dividing the number of shared unique clonotypes by the size of the smaller repertoire. Three approaches were used to assess repertoire richness: RTK rarefaction, the Chao1 estimator, and Recon v2.1 estimates of unobserved clonotypes. Generation probabilities were computed with OLGA for all TCRbeta clonotypes obtained by the gDNA method from several donors. Imported from immuneACCESS, the table was reduced by TCRdb to in-frame sequences with V and J called. These copies leave out some clones; in studies compared against another copy, an unresolved V gene accounts for under half, and the cause of the remainder is not known. V and J calls and clone size come straight from that table; D and trimming were deduced from the DNA. The sample table contains about 700,000 clones; only one count was recorded for 74% of them. Approximately 1.6% of the sample lies in the top ten.

There are 16 amino acids in the CDR3, from cysteine to phenylalanine inclusive. The retained sequence is limited to the CDR3, 48 bases, with the frame set at the first base. The V and J ends are trimmed by 7 bases and 0 bases, leaving 17 bases between them. CDR1 SNHLY and CDR2 FYNNEI were looked up in the germline V gene. The full study reports these points: The small number of donors limited the genetic and exposure-history diversity represented. Pairwise subsampling led to the expectation that sequencing depth would affect the degree of clonotype sharing among donors. Naive subsets generally had larger estimated clonotype richness than memory subsets. Even with the large sequencing depth, rarefaction of the sorted-subset datasets indicated that sequencing was incomplete. Sampling was restricted to blood, and TCR repertoires in tissue are likely to differ from TCR repertoires in blood. Higher generation probabilities were observed for clonotypes shared by all four sorted-subset donors than for non-shared clonotypes. Across a few donors, about 4.5% of naive CD4, 3% to 4% of naive CD8, 2.3% of memory CD4, and around 0.4% of memory CD8 clonotypes were shared.

Recombination linked TRBV2 to TRBJ2-3; the D assignment is uncertain and may be TRBD1 or TRBD2, with 5 bases supporting each. The source material was memory CD4+ T cells sorted from blood. Reading the label with the study, this specimen's cell subset or site is: CD45RA-negative fraction. This receptor was obtained from a woman in her 30s in good health. The CDR3 corresponds to CASTPRDGPSTDTQYF. The DNA reads as follows: TGTGCCAGCACCCCGAGGGACGGTCCTAGCACAGATACGCAGTATTTT.